The present T cell receptor beta chain was sequenced within a study of control samples from healthy donors and cancer patients. The V end lost 3 bases, the J end lost 0 bases, and 15 bases lay between the germline ends. Germline CDR1 and CDR2: SGHAT and FQNNGV. The CDR3 spans 17 residues. Data came from immunoSEQ multiplex PCR; TCRdb stores just in-frame clones and leaves some out. The table has 85,000 to 100,000 clones, more than 80% seen once. The J gene is TRBJ2-1, the V gene TRBV11-2; D is undetermined. The sequenced sample consisted of blood. This TCR came from a man aged 18 to 35 in good health. CDR3 amino acids: CASSFTFDGYSYNEQFF. The CDR3 DNA follows: TGTGCCAGCAGCTTTACTTTTGACGGTTACTCCTACAATGAGCAGTTCTTC. The entire variable domain, with the rest obtained from reference TRBV11-2 and TRBJ2-1, is as follows: EAGVAQSPRYKIIEKRQSVAFWCNPISGHATLYWYQQILGQGPKLLIQFQNNGVVDDSQLPKDRFSAERLKGVDSTLKIQPAKLEDSAVYLCASSFTFDGYSYNEQFFGPGTRLTVL.